This TCR beta chain was retrieved from a study of beta chain features in type 1 diabetes. The CDR3 contains 16 residues. CDR1 and CDR2 (germline): MNHNS, SASEGT. The V end lost 4 bases, the J end lost 5 bases, and 18 bases lay between the germline ends. General study findings and limits: Type 1 diabetes patients had TCRB CDR3s that were shorter (moderately but significantly so) in all four CD4+ subsets.

Every bit of the isolated RNA underwent reverse transcription, so sequencing read expressed TCRB transcripts. Assay used: immunoSEQ multiplex PCR; TCRdb lists only in-frame clones, some missing. The table shows 250,000 or so clones, with around 13% occurring only once. This clone was detected only a few times. Its matching antigen is unknown. Sequencing input: naive CD4+ T cells from blood. The genes are TRBV6-1 and TRBJ2-1, with D maybe TRBD1 (6 bases). The receptor was isolated from a man between 25 and 39 years old with type 1 diabetes. CDR3 coding DNA: TGTGCCAGCAGTGTAGAGGGACACCGTCCCCACAATGAGCAGTTCTTC. Its protein is CASSVEGHRPHNEQFF.